The 28 T cell receptor beta chains presented below share a single source sample, sequenced in a study of T cells in Graves' hyperthyroidism and ophthalmopathy. The TCR beta CDR3 regions underwent amplification using RNA transcripts as the source. When the TCR CDR3 underwent first-round RT-PCR, the HTBI primer set was used. TCRdb itself ran the multiplex PCR reads through MiXCR, one entry per CDR3 protein. The repertoire has about 640,000 distinct CDR3 sequences, under 25% of them found once; the top ten carry 34%. What was sequenced was blood. The receptors were gathered from a man younger than 45 with Graves' ophthalmopathy.

The chain combines TRBV9 with TRBJ2-5; no firm D call. Germline CDR1 reads SGDLS; CDR2 reads YYNGEE. The length of the CDR3 is 16 residues. V gave up 2 bases and J gave up 2 bases, with 16 bases separating them. The CDR3 DNA reads as TGTGCCAGCAGCGTCAGGATGAGCAGTGGACAAGAGACCCAGTACTTC. Translation gives CASSVRMSSGQETQYF.

In this sample, this clonotype turned up many times. The chain combines TRBV6-1 with TRBJ2-3, with D possibly TRBD1 on 6 matching bases. Per the germline V gene, CDR1 is MNHNS and CDR2 is SASEGT. This CDR3 is built from 16 residues. V dropped 2 bases and J dropped 1 base, with 13 bases sitting between them. CDR3 region: CASSENRASRTDTQYF. The CDR3 nucleotides read TGTGCCAGCAGTGAAAACAGGGCCAGCCGCACAGATACGCAGTATTTT.

This clonotype came up a few times. The chain joins TRBV18 to TRBJ2-7; 8 nucleotides match TRBD2. Germline CDR1 KGHSH, CDR2 LQKENI. This CDR3 is built from 14 residues. The junction had 8 bases not matched to a gene; V was cut back by 6 bases and J by 4 bases. The CDR3 loop reads CASSGAGAAYEQYF. CDR3 DNA sequence: TGTGCCAGCTCCGGAGCGGGGGCCGCTTACGAGCAGTACTTC.

About this clonotype: An end of the junction does not agree with germline; a read error may underlie this. The genes are TRBV29-1 and TRBJ1-1; D call uncertain. The CDR3 totals 8 residues. In germline, CDR1 is SQVTM, CDR2 ANQGSEA. The CDR3 nucleotides are TGCAGCGTTGAAACGCCAGTCTTT. This gives the protein CSVETPVF.

This clonotype occurred a few times. This sequence joins TRBV7-9 and TRBJ1-4; 8 bases match TRBD1. CDR3 length: 16 amino acids. V shed 2 bases, J shed 3 bases, and the junction held 5 bases outside the gene matches. Per the germline V gene, CDR1 is SEHNR and CDR2 is FQNEAQ (reference sequence). CDR3 region: CASSLLTGGPNEKLFF. In DNA form, the CDR3 reads TGTGCCAGCAGCTTATTAACAGGGGGGCCTAATGAAAAACTGTTTTTT. Based on the CDR3 plus reference TRBV7-9 and TRBJ1-4, the full variable domain is DTGVSQNPRHKITKRGQNVTFRCDPISEHNRLYWYRQTLGQGPEFLTYFQNEAQLEKSRLLSDRFSAERPKGSFSTLEIQRTEQGDSAMYLCASSLLTGGPNEKLFFGSGTQLSVL.

V is TRBV14 and J is TRBJ2-1; the D gene is possibly TRBD1 (6 bases). CDR1 and CDR2 (germline): SGHDN, FVKESK. Trimming cost V 4 bases and J 3 bases, with 10 bases left between them. CDR3 length: 14 residues. CDR3 sequence reads: CASSRDNLYNEQFF. Here the CDR3 DNA reads TGTGCCAGCAGCCGGGACAATCTCTACAATGAGCAGTTCTTC.

This clonotype has only a few counts. The chain carries TRBV18 and TRBJ2-7, with 11 bases that match TRBD1. Germline loops: CDR1 KGHSH, CDR2 LQKENI. This CDR3 has 17 amino acids. After removal of 6 bases from V and 4 bases from J, the junction contained 14 bases not matched to a gene. The CDR3 protein is CASSPLRPGTGGYEQYF. CDR3 in DNA: TGTGCCAGCTCGCCTCTGAGACCCGGGACAGGGGGGTACGAGCAGTACTTC.

This sequence joins TRBV28 and TRBJ1-2; 11 bases line up with TRBD1. The CDR3 contains 16 residues. Unmatched junction bases numbered 12, after V lost 5 bases and J lost 7 bases. The germline V gene encodes CDR1 MDHEN and CDR2 SYDVKM. CDR3 sequence (DNA): TGTGCCAGCAGTCCGTCTCCGGGACAGGGGGATAGTGGCTACACCTTC. Translating gives CASSPSPGQGDSGYTF.

This clonotype was picked up many times. The rearrangement links TRBV20-1 to TRBJ2-1; D is unresolved. This CDR3 spans 13 amino acids. From germline, CDR1 is DFQATT and CDR2 SNEGSKA (reference sequence). Trimming pared 3 bases from V and 5 bases from J, leaving 11 bases between. The CDR3 bases are TGCAGTGCTAGCCGCGCGGCGCACAATGAGCAGTTCTTC. Residues: CSASRAAHNEQFF.

The table lists this clonotype with a few counts. This chain connects TRBV30 to TRBJ2-2; possibly TRBD2 for D (5 bases). Germline V CDR1 and CDR2: GTSNPN, SVGIG (reference sequence). The CDR3 contains 16 residues. Trimming stripped 2 bases from V and 0 bases from J, with 13 bases between. CDR3 loop: CAWSSHEGSNTGELFF. The DNA of the CDR3 is TGTGCCTGGAGTTCCCATGAGGGTTCGAACACCGGGGAGCTGTTTTTT.

Concerning this clonotype: A junction boundary mismatches the germline segment, possibly from a read error. The chain uses TRBV7-7 and TRBJ2-5; D is unclear. CDR1 is SSHAT, CDR2 FNYEAQ, per germline (reference sequence). CDR3 length: 10 residues. CDR3 DNA: TGTGCTAGCAGCTCAAAGACCCAGTACTTC. Translating gives CASSSKTQYF.

The chain links TRBV20-1 to TRBJ2-7; either TRBD1 or TRBD2 may supply D (5 bases each). Germline values: CDR1 DFQATT, CDR2 SNEGSKA (reference sequence). V was cut by 3 bases and J by 5 bases, with 17 bases left in between. The CDR3 runs to 14 residues. This CDR3 is CSASLALGRHEQYF. As DNA, the CDR3 is TGCAGTGCTAGTCTAGCTCTGGGGCGGCACGAGCAGTACTTC.

The rearrangement uses TRBV6-2 or TRBV6-3 and TRBJ1-1; tentative D call: TRBD1 (6 bases). From germline, CDR1 is MNHEY and CDR2 SVGEGT. The CDR3 runs 13 residues. The V end lost 6 bases, the J end lost 4 bases, and 12 bases lay between the germline ends. The CDR3 DNA follows: TGTGCCAGCAGCCGGGGGGACATCACTGAAGCTTTCTTT. Amino acid sequence: CASSRGDITEAFF.

There are many counts of this clonotype. This chain connects TRBV11-2 to TRBJ2-3; D may be TRBD2 (5 bases). Looked up from germline, CDR1 is SGHAT and CDR2 is FQNNGV. The length of the CDR3 is 14 residues. Trimming removed 2 bases at V and 5 bases at J, with 11 bases between. This CDR3 reads CASSLRGPIDTQYF. The CDR3 region has the DNA TGTGCCAGCAGCTTACGGGGTCCCATAGATACGCAGTATTTT.

The chain couples TRBV27 to TRBJ2-1, with D maybe TRBD2 (5 bases). Germline V gives CDR1 MNHEY, CDR2 SMNVEV (reference sequence). This CDR3 spans 13 amino acids. The germline V and J ends were trimmed by 3 bases and 9 bases, with 12 bases remaining between them. The CDR3 region is CASSFRGLGEQFF. The CDR3 DNA follows: TGTGCCAGCAGTTTTAGAGGGTTAGGTGAGCAGTTCTTC.

This clonotype was observed many times. This chain links TRBV28 with TRBJ2-1; 13 positions agree with TRBD2. The CDR3 consists of 17 residues. J was trimmed by 8 bases and V by 2 bases; bases with no gene match: 9. Looked up from germline, CDR1 is MDHEN and CDR2 is SYDVKM. CDR3 nucleotides: TGTGCCAGCAGTTTAGTACTAGCGGGAGGGGGACGGGATGAGCAGTTCTTC. This translates into CASSLVLAGGGRDEQFF. The entire variable domain, with the rest obtained from reference TRBV28 and TRBJ2-1, is as follows: DVKVTQSSRYLVKRTGEKVFLECVQDMDHENMFWYRQDPGLGLRLIYFSYDVKMKEKGDIPEGYSVSREKKERFSLILESASTNQTSMYLCASSLVLAGGGRDEQFFGPGTRLTVL.

This clonotype was found many times. This chain connects TRBV11-2 to TRBJ1-6, with a weak D call TRBD1 (5 bases). V lost 4 bases and J 7 bases, leaving 17 bases between the germline ends. In germline, CDR1 is SGHAT, CDR2 FQNNGV. The CDR3 extends over 16 amino acids. CDR3 residues: CASSSRGGRLNSPLHF. The CDR3 DNA follows: TGTGCCAGCAGCTCAAGGGGAGGTCGTTTGAATTCACCCCTCCACTTT.

On this clonotype: One end of the junction fails to match germline, which may point to a read error. This rearrangement joins TRBV27 to TRBJ2-7; TRBD1 agrees at 11 bases. The CDR3 runs 15 residues. The germline CDR1 and CDR2 sequences are MNHEY and SMNVEV (reference sequence). CDR3: CASSVSGQGGSEQYF. Here the CDR3 DNA reads TGTGCCAGCAGTGTATCGGGACAGGGGGGGAGCGAGCAGTACTTC.

This clonotype occurred a few times. The V and J genes are TRBV3-1 and TRBJ2-7; possible D gene TRBD2, 5 bases. V was clipped by 4 bases and J by 2 bases, with 15 bases between them. The germline V gene has CDR1 LGHDT and CDR2 YNNKEL (reference sequence). This CDR3 region has 15 residues. The CDR3 region is CASSPFTGDPYEQYF. CDR3 sequence (DNA): TGTGCCAGCAGCCCATTTACCGGGGATCCCTACGAGCAGTACTTC.

This CDR3 reads CASSQATSGVLLYEQYF. The CDR3 nucleotides are TGTGCCAGCAGCCAAGCGACTAGCGGGGTTCTCTTATACGAGCAGTACTTC. The chain carries TRBV4-2 and TRBJ2-7; 11 bases are shared with TRBD2. This CDR3 is built from 17 residues. V lost 1 base to trimming and J lost 4 bases; unmatched junction nucleotides: 9. Looked up from germline, CDR1 is LGHNA and CDR2 is YNFKEQ.

The chain couples TRBV6-5 to TRBJ2-7; D not certain. With 2 bases removed from V and 3 bases from J, the gap between germline ends came to 5 bases. The germline V gene has CDR1 MNHEY and CDR2 SVGAGI. This CDR3 spans 12 amino acids. CDR3 amino acids: CASSYPLYEQYF. CDR3 nucleotides: TGTGCCAGCAGTTACCCACTCTACGAGCAGTACTTC.

This clonotype came up a few times. The junction does not match germline at one end; this may be a read error. The chain joins TRBV5-1 to TRBJ2-1; TRBD2 is a possible D gene (5 bases). This CDR3 spans 16 amino acids. Looked up from germline, CDR1 is SGHRS and CDR2 is YFSETQ. CDR3 sequence: CASSLDTAVSYNEQFF. The CDR3, as DNA: TGTGCCAGCAGCTTGGATACAGCGGTTTCCTACAATGAGCAGTTCTTC.

The J gene is TRBJ2-7, the V gene TRBV18; TRBD2 matches at 7 bases. The CDR3 length is 16 residues. V trimming: 4 bases; J trimming: 2 bases; junction bases outside the gene matches: 11. Germline V gives CDR1 KGHSH, CDR2 LQKENI. The CDR3 is CASSRGRASGTYEQYF. The CDR3 region has the DNA TGTGCCAGCTCACGGGGCAGGGCTAGCGGCACCTACGAGCAGTACTTC. Combining the CDR3 with reference TRBV18 and TRBJ2-7 gives the whole variable domain NAGVMQNPRHLVRRRGQEARLRCSPMKGHSHVYWYRQLPEEGLKFMVYLQKENIIDESGMPKERFSAEFPKEGPSILRIQQVVRGDSAAYFCASSRGRASGTYEQYFGPGTRLTVT.

V and J are TRBV5-6 and TRBJ1-2; D is uncertain. Germline V gene data show CDR1 as SGHDT and CDR2 as YYEEEE. The CDR3 covers 13 residues. Trimming left V 3 bases short and J 1 base short, with 7 bases between. The CDR3 region is CASSSLVNYGYTF. In DNA form, the CDR3 reads TGTGCCAGCAGCTCTCTGGTTAACTATGGCTACACCTTC.

Ten or more counts support this clonotype. The chain uses TRBV28 and TRBJ1-4; no clear D. This CDR3 comprises 16 residues. In germline, CDR1 is MDHEN, CDR2 SYDVKM. Trimming took off 2 bases at V and 0 bases at J, with 10 bases between the two ends. In DNA form, the CDR3 reads TGTGCCAGCAGTTTAGAGGCCTATGCAACTAATGAAAAACTGTTTTTT. Its protein is CASSLEAYATNEKLFF.

Points on this clonotype: The conserved phenylalanine or tryptophan normally closing the CDR3 is absent here, so this likely arose from a read error. CDR3 sequence: CASRQVGGVNIQYS. As DNA, the CDR3 is TGTGCCAGCAGGCAAGTTGGGGGTGTCAACATTCAGTACTCC. The V gene is TRBV28, the J gene TRBJ2-4; D may correspond to TRBD1 or TRBD2 (5 bases each). Trimming took off 6 bases at V and 7 bases at J, with 16 bases between the two ends. The CDR3 has 14 residues. Germline lookup yields CDR1 MDHEN and CDR2 SYDVKM.

This clonotype was counted between two and nine times. The chain is built from TRBV5-1 and TRBJ2-3; 11 bases map to TRBD2. Germline V lookup: CDR1 SGHRS, CDR2 YFSETQ. V gave up 7 bases and J gave up 2 bases; unmatched junction bases: 9. The CDR3 consists of 16 residues. The chain's CDR3 is CASSPQTSGTTDTQYF. CDR3 DNA: TGCGCCAGCTCCCCTCAGACTAGCGGGACCACAGATACGCAGTATTTT.

CDR3 residues: CASSPGTRQGVRAEQFF. CDR3 nucleotide sequence: TGTGCCAGCAGCCCCGGCACTCGGCAGGGCGTTAGAGCCGAGCAGTTCTTC. This chain connects TRBV14 to TRBJ2-1; D may be TRBD1 (5 bases). V lost 4 bases and J 10 bases, leaving 26 bases between the germline ends. The CDR3 runs 17 residues. The germline CDR1 and CDR2 sequences are SGHDN and FVKESK.